These 27 T cell receptor beta chains originate from one sample sequenced in a study of read filtering for tumor transcriptome and immune sequencing. Molecular barcoded adaptors covering alpha/delta and beta/gamma chains were used on 400 to 450 ng RNA. TCRdb reprocessed the reads via MiXCR and lists one record per CDR3 protein. The top ten hold approximately 37% of the sample, which has some 41,000 distinct CDR3 sequences, 12% seen once. The sequencing sample was made of a population of CD138-negative cells sorted from bone marrow. The receptors originated from a donor aged 40 or over with multiple myeloma.

This clonotype showed up many times. DNA of the CDR3: TGTGCCAGCAGCTCGATAGGTGGGCCTGAAGCTTTCTTT. Its protein product is CASSSIGGPEAFF. The gene calls are TRBV7-9 and TRBJ1-1; no clear D gene. Germline values: CDR1 SEHNR, CDR2 FQNEAQ (reference sequence). The CDR3 loop spans 13 amino acids. Trimming took off 4 bases at V and 6 bases at J, with 12 bases between the two ends.

This clonotype showed up many times. The chain employs TRBV27 and TRBJ1-1; D unresolved. This CDR3 is built from 14 residues. Trimming left V 6 bases short and J 2 bases short, with 13 bases between. Germline V lookup: CDR1 MNHEY, CDR2 SMNVEV (reference sequence). CDR3 in DNA: TGTGCCAGCAGCACCTCGGCACACAACACTGAAGCTTTCTTT. This gives the protein CASSTSAHNTEAFF.

This clonotype has just a few counts. Germline is not matched at one junction end, which may reflect a read error. The chain is built from TRBV12-3 or TRBV12-4 and TRBJ1-4; no firm D call. The CDR3 contains 15 residues. CDR3 bases: TGTGCCAACAGTGCGTACATCGGGACTAATGAAAAACTGTTTTTT. Translation: CANSAYIGTNEKLFF.

This clonotype was counted at least ten times. V gene TRBV20-1 combines with J gene TRBJ2-7; tentatively, D is TRBD2 (6 bases). The V gene lost 0 bases and the J gene lost 3 bases, with 12 bases spanning the gap. CDR3 length: 14 residues. Germline V gene lookup returns CDR1 DFQATT and CDR2 SNEGSKA (reference sequence). The CDR3 region is CSARDGGKLYEQYF. CDR3 bases: TGCAGTGCTAGAGATGGGGGGAAACTCTACGAGCAGTACTTC.

This clonotype was counted ten times or more. The genes are TRBV29-1 and TRBJ1-1, with D maybe TRBD1 (6 bases). From germline, CDR1 is SQVTM and CDR2 ANQGSEA. V dropped 0 bases and J dropped 12 bases, with 11 bases sitting between them. The CDR3 length is 11 residues. CDR3 region: CSVEDRGIPFF. Here the CDR3 DNA reads TGCAGCGTTGAAGACAGGGGTATACCTTTCTTT.

This clonotype has at least ten counts. The CDR3 protein is CASSWDTFNTGELFF. Written as DNA, the CDR3 is TGTGCCAGCAGCTGGGACACCTTTAACACCGGGGAGCTGTTTTTT. This chain joins TRBV7-9 and TRBJ2-2; possibly TRBD1 for D (6 bases). CDR1 and CDR2 (germline): SEHNR, FQNEAQ (reference sequence). The CDR3 has 15 amino acids. Trimming left V 4 bases short and J 2 bases short, with 11 bases between.

This clonotype was detected ten times or more. The chain is built from TRBV19 and TRBJ2-7; D perhaps matches TRBD2 (6 bases). Germline assignment: CDR1 LNHDA and CDR2 SQIVND (reference sequence). Trimming stripped 2 bases from V and 2 bases from J, with 13 bases between. The CDR3 extends over 15 amino acids. DNA of the CDR3: TGTGCCAGTAGTATACTCTCGCGGGGACCCTACGAGCAGTACTTC. It encodes CASSILSRGPYEQYF.

There are many counts of this clonotype. V gene TRBV12-5 combines with J gene TRBJ2-7, with D perhaps TRBD1 (5 bases). The CDR3 length is 12 residues. Germline V gene lookup returns CDR1 LGHNT and CDR2 FRNRAP. V was trimmed by 5 bases and J by 4 bases, leaving 9 bases between them. The CDR3 sequence: CASGPTVYEQYF. The CDR3 DNA sequence: TGTGCTAGTGGTCCGACAGTTTACGAGCAGTACTTC.

This clonotype was seen repeatedly, ten times or more. V and J are TRBV6-1 and TRBJ2-3; 9 bases are a match to TRBD1. With 10 bases clipped from V and 5 bases from J, the junction kept 10 bases outside the gene matches. The CDR3 extends over 14 amino acids. The germline CDR1 and CDR2 sequences are MNHNS and SASEGT. For the CDR3, the DNA is TGTGCCATGCGGCCGGGACAGGGAAAAGATACGCAGTATTTT. Its protein product is CAMRPGQGKDTQYF.

This clonotype came up many times. V and J are TRBV27 and TRBJ2-6; TRBD2 agrees at 13 bases. Trimming cost V 4 bases and J 4 bases; bases outside gene matches: 10. Per germline, CDR1 MNHEY and CDR2 SMNVEV (reference sequence). The CDR3 covers 19 residues. The CDR3 is CASSSPTSGGPSGANVLTF. CDR3 DNA: TGTGCCAGCAGTTCCCCGACTAGCGGGGGGCCCTCGGGGGCCAACGTCCTGACTTTC. The entire variable domain, with the rest obtained from reference TRBV27 and TRBJ2-6, is as follows: EAQVTQNPRYLITVTGKKLTVTCSQNMNHEYMSWYRQDPGLGLRQIYYSMNVEVTDKGDVPEGYKVSRKEKRNFPLILESPSPNQTSLYFCASSSPTSGGPSGANVLTFGAGSRLTVL.

Regarding this clonotype: One end of the junction is discordant with germline, which a read error may explain. The chain uses TRBV23-1 and TRBJ2-7; D perhaps matches TRBD2 (5 bases). TRBV23-1 is labeled an ORF, and its function is uncertain. This CDR3 is 17 amino acids long. The CDR3 loop is CASSHRLLKPTGFPQAF. The CDR3 bases are TGCGCCAGCAGTCATCGACTACTTAAACCGACGGGATTCCCCCAGGCCTTC.

Ten or more counts support this clonotype. The chain joins TRBV2 to TRBJ2-1; 7 bases map to TRBD2. V was clipped by 9 bases and J by 5 bases; unmatched bases: 13. This CDR3 is built from 15 residues. CDR1 SNHLY and CDR2 FYNNEI come from the germline V gene. In nucleotides, the CDR3 is TGTGCCAGGGAGGGTCCTAGCGGAGGGAACAATGAGCAGTTCTTC. Residues: CAREGPSGGNNEQFF.

This clonotype was recorded many times. V is TRBV5-5 and J is TRBJ1-5; tentatively, D is TRBD1 (5 bases). Germline V gene data show CDR1 as SGHKS and CDR2 as YYEKEE (reference sequence). The germline V and J ends were trimmed by 3 bases and 4 bases, with 11 bases remaining between them. This CDR3 has 14 residues. The CDR3 bases are TGTGCCAGCAGCTCGGCAGGGTTAAATCAGCCCCAGCATTTT. Protein: CASSSAGLNQPQHF.

This clonotype was seen repeatedly, ten times or more. This rearrangement joins TRBV3-1 to TRBJ2-2; TRBD1 matches at 7 bases. The CDR3 covers 15 residues. V was pared by 4 bases and J by 5 bases, with 7 bases of the junction left unmatched. The germline CDR1 and CDR2 sequences are LGHDT and YNNKEL (reference sequence). The CDR3 is CASSPTGQSTGELFF. DNA of the CDR3: TGTGCCAGCAGCCCTACGGGACAGAGTACCGGGGAGCTGTTTTTT.

This clonotype was observed many times. The J gene is TRBJ2-5, the V gene TRBV29-1; D is ambiguous. Deletions cut 6 bases from V and 5 bases from J, with 10 bases between. This CDR3 contains 11 residues. CDR1 is SQVTM and CDR2 is ANQGSEA in the germline V gene. The CDR3 loop reads CSVLVVETQYF. In DNA, the CDR3 is TGCAGCGTCTTGGTCGTTGAGACCCAGTACTTC.

In its sample, this clonotype was seen many times. The chain uses TRBV19 and TRBJ2-1, with D tentatively TRBD2 (5 bases). In germline, CDR1 is LNHDA, CDR2 SQIVND (reference sequence). V dropped 6 bases and J dropped 8 bases, with 17 bases sitting between them. CDR3 size: 14 residues. The chain's CDR3 is CASSQFLGVDEQFF. The CDR3 bases are TGTGCCAGTAGCCAATTCCTCGGGGTCGATGAGCAGTTCTTC.

This clonotype was counted ten times or more. The CDR3 sequence: CASSPGSETQYF. DNA of the CDR3: TGTGCCAGCTCTCCGGGGTCGGAGACCCAGTACTTC. The chain has TRBV18 and TRBJ2-5; possible D gene TRBD2, 5 bases. The CDR3 totals 12 residues. The germline V gene encodes CDR1 KGHSH and CDR2 LQKENI. The V end was cut by 6 bases, the J end by 5 bases, with 10 bases between.

This clonotype appeared many times. A read error may account for a junction end that differs from germline. This CDR3 is CASSQDDTQYF. The CDR3 bases are TGCGCCAGCAGCCAAGACGATACGCAGTATTTT. The chain joins TRBV4-2 to TRBJ2-3; D not resolved. CDR1 LGHNA and CDR2 YNFKEQ come from the germline V gene. There are 11 residues in the CDR3.

This clonotype was recorded at least ten times. The chain joins TRBV5-1 to TRBJ2-3; 10 bases agree with TRBD1. Germline V gene lookup returns CDR1 SGHRS and CDR2 YFSETQ. Unmatched junction bases numbered 13, after V lost 5 bases and J lost 1 base. The CDR3 extends over 18 amino acids. The CDR3 DNA is TGCGCCAGCAGTTCCGGGACAGGGGCCTTTTTAGGCACAGATACGCAGTATTTT. It yields the protein CASSSGTGAFLGTDTQYF.

A word on this clonotype: Being one base from a much bigger clone, this may be a read error. CDR3 DNA: TGTGCCAGCGGTTTCGGACCTTACTACGAGCAGTACTTC. The encoded protein is CASGFGPYYEQYF. This chain links TRBV12-3 or TRBV12-4 with TRBJ2-7; D uncertain. The CDR3 extends over 13 amino acids.

This CDR3 reads CRPGQGTETQYF. CDR3 sequence (DNA): TGCAGGCCGGGACAGGGTACGGAGACCCAGTACTTC. The chain is built from TRBV20-1 and TRBJ2-5; 9 positions match TRBD1. CDR3 length: 12 residues. Germline assignment: CDR1 DFQATT and CDR2 SNEGSKA (reference sequence).

This clonotype was observed at least ten times. The chain uses TRBV18 and TRBJ2-7; 8 bases align to TRBD1. Germline-derived CDR1 and CDR2 are KGHSH and LQKENI. The CDR3 contains 16 residues. The junction had 11 bases not matched to a gene; V was cut back by 3 bases and J by 4 bases. The CDR3 DNA sequence: TGTGCCAGCTCACCGACTCGACAGGGGATATGGTACGAGCAGTACTTC. As protein: CASSPTRQGIWYEQYF.

This clonotype was detected ten times or more. V gene TRBV7-8 combines with J gene TRBJ1-5; perhaps TRBD1 as D (6 bases). The CDR3 consists of 17 residues. The V end was cut by 5 bases, the J end by 5 bases, with 22 bases between. The germline V gene has CDR1 SGHVS and CDR2 FQNEAQ. Here the CDR3 DNA reads TGTGCCAGCAGCGTACAGACCACAGGGATCGGGGATCAGCCCCAGCATTTT. It codes for CASSVQTTGIGDQPQHF.

This clonotype showed up many times. The chain recombines TRBV10-2 with TRBJ2-3; a weak D match, TRBD1 (6 bases). Germline loops: CDR1 WSHSY, CDR2 SAAADI. The CDR3 is 16 residues long. The V gene lost 6 bases and the J gene lost 2 bases, with 18 bases spanning the gap. The CDR3 coding sequence is TGCGCCAGCAGAGCCCGGGACACAAGGCTCACAGATACGCAGTATTTT. It translates to CASRARDTRLTDTQYF.

This clonotype was detected ten times or more. The chain uses TRBV5-1 and TRBJ2-3; 7 nucleotides agree with TRBD2. Germline assignment: CDR1 SGHRS and CDR2 YFSETQ. V gave up 7 bases and J gave up 1 base; unmatched junction bases: 9. CDR3 size: 15 residues. The CDR3 bases are TGCGCCAGCTGCCCCTGGGGGGGTCGCACAGATACGCAGTATTTT. Protein: CASCPWGGRTDTQYF.

A word on this clonotype: One end of the junction does not line up with germline, which may come from a read error. This chain joins TRBV7-2 and TRBJ2-3; the D call may be TRBD1 or TRBD2 (5 bases each). The CDR3 contains 15 residues. Germline loops: CDR1 SGHTA, CDR2 FQGNSA. The DNA for the CDR3 is TGTGCCAGCGGCTTAGTGGGTTCGAGGGGCGATACGCAGTATTTT. Translated, it gives CASGLVGSRGDTQYF.

At least ten counts were recorded for this clonotype. The chain carries TRBV11-1 and TRBJ2-1; weak D call: TRBD2 (6 bases). The V end lost 5 bases, the J end lost 4 bases, and 12 bases lay between the germline ends. Germline V CDR1 and CDR2: SGHAT, FQDESV (reference sequence). The CDR3 is 14 residues long. The CDR3 sequence: CASSRGTLYNEQFF. CDR3 nucleotide sequence: TGTGCCAGCAGCAGAGGGACTCTTTACAATGAGCAGTTCTTC.